This is a list of T cell receptor beta chains from one sample in a study of cytomegalovirus exposure and HLA in healthy donors. Sequencing was performed with immunoSEQ multiplex PCR; in TCRdb, only in-frame clones are kept and a portion is missing. The table records some 200,000 clones, around 80% of them present only once. The sample consisted of PBMCs. The receptors shown here come from a woman aged 45 to 65 in good health and CMV-seronegative. CDR3s include the opening cysteine and the closing phenylalanine or tryptophan. The D gene is left open where the match is weak. The size of a clone is reported for some rows only, either as once, few or many, or as a class for expanded clones.

clone_size	d_call	v_call	j_call	cdr3_nt	cdr3_aa
NA	NA	TRBV19	TRBJ2-5	TGTGCCAGTAAGGGGGAGGAAGGGACTACCCGACAAGAGACCCAGTACTTC	CASKGEEGTTRQETQYF
NA	TRBD1	TRBV7-8	TRBJ1-1	TGTGCCAGCAGCTTTATGACAGGGGGGGGTCGGACTGAAGCTTTCTTT	CASSFMTGGGRTEAFF
NA	TRBD2	TRBV4-1	TRBJ2-7	TGCGCCAGCAGCCAAGGTTCGGCTAGCGGGGGCTACGAGCAGTACTTC	CASSQGSASGGYEQYF
NA	NA	TRBV27	TRBJ2-7	TGTGCCAAAGTGACAGGCACGTCCTACGAGCAGTACTTC	CAKVTGTSYEQYF
NA	TRBD1	TRBV2	TRBJ2-1	TGTGCCAGCAGTCCAGGGGGCCGCTCCTACAATGAGCAGTTCTTC	CASSPGGRSYNEQFF
few	NA	TRBV5-1	TRBJ1-3	TGCGCCAGCAGCTTAGCTTCAGGGATCTCTGGAAACACCATATATTTT	CASSLASGISGNTIYF
NA	NA	TRBV28	TRBJ1-1	TGTGCCCTGGGAGGAGGGACTGAAGCTTTCTTT	CALGGGTEAFF
few	NA	TRBV2	TRBJ1-4	TGTGCCAGCAGCGGCAACAGGGAGGGTGAAAAACTGTTTTTT	CASSGNREGEKLFF
NA	TRBD2	TRBV9	TRBJ2-1	TGTGCCAGCAGCGTAACCTTTGGAGCGGGAGGAGATAATGAGCAGTTCTTC	CASSVTFGAGGDNEQFF
NA	NA	TRBV7-9	TRBJ1-2	TGTGCCAGCAGCTTGGAGGGTAGAGATGGCTACACCTTC	CASSLEGRDGYTF
NA	NA	TRBV7-9	TRBJ2-7	TGTTCCAGCAGCTTAATGGCAGGGAACTACGAGCAGTACTTC	CSSSLMAGNYEQYF
once	NA	TRBV27	TRBJ1-2	TGTGCCAGCAGTCCCGGGGGGGCTAGGGTAGGCTACACCTTC	CASSPGGARVGYTF
NA	TRBD1	TRBV10-3	TRBJ1-1	TGTGCCAGCAGTGAAGGGACAGGGGGTATCACTGAAGCTTTCTTT	CASSEGTGGITEAFF
NA	NA	TRBV19	TRBJ1-1	TGTGCCAGTAGTATTAGGGCGGACACCATGAACACTGAAGCTTTCTTT	CASSIRADTMNTEAFF
NA	NA	TRBV7-9	TRBJ2-7	TGTGCCAGCAGCTTGGGCCGCTACGAGCAGTACTTC	CASSLGRYEQYF